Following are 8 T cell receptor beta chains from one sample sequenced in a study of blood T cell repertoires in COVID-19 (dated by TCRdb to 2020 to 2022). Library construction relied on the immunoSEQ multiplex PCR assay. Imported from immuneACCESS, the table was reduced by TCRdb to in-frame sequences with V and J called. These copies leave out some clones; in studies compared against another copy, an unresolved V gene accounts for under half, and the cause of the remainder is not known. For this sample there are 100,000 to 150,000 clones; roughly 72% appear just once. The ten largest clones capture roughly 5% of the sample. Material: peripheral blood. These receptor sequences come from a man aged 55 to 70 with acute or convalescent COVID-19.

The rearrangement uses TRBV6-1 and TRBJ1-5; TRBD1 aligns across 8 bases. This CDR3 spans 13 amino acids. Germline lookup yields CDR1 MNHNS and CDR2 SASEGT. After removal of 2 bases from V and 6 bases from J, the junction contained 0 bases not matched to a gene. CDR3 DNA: TGTGCCAGCAGTGAAACAGGGGGTCAGCCCCAGCATTTT. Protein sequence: CASSETGGQPQHF.

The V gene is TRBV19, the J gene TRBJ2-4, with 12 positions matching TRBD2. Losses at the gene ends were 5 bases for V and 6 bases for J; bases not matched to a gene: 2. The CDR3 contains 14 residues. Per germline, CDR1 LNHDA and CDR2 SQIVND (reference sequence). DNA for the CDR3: TGTGCCAGTAGTCCTAGCGGGGGGGCAAACATTCAGTACTTC. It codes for CASSPSGGANIQYF.

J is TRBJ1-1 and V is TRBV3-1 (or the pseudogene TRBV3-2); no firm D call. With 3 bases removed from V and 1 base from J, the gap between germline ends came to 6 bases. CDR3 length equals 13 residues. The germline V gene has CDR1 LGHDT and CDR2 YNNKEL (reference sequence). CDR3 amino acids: CASSQNKNTEAFF. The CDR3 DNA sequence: TGTGCCAGCAGCCAGAACAAGAACACTGAAGCTTTCTTT.

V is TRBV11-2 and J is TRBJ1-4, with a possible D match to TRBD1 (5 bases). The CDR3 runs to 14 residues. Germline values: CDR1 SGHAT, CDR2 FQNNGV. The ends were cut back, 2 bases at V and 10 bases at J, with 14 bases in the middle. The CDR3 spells CASSLLSLQGKLFF. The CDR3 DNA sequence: TGTGCCAGCAGCTTACTTAGCCTTCAGGGAAAACTGTTTTTT.

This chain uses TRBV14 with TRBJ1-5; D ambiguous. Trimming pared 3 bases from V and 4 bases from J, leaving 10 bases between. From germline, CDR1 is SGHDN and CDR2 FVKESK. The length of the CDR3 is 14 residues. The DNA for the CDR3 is TGTGCCAGCAGCCAGTCGGGAGGGAATCAGCCCCAGCATTTT. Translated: CASSQSGGNQPQHF.

CDR3 sequence (DNA): TGTGCCAGCAGCTTAGATACGCACAGGGCCCCTGAAGCTTTCTTT. Its translation: CASSLDTHRAPEAFF. This chain uses TRBV7-8 with TRBJ1-1, with D possibly matching TRBD1 (6 bases). Germline CDR1 is SGHVS and CDR2 is FQNEAQ. The CDR3 covers 15 residues. Trimming stripped 1 base from V and 6 bases from J, with 15 bases between.

CDR3 sequence: CAWSEGTNTEAFF. CDR3 DNA: TGTGCCTGGAGTGAGGGGACAAACACTGAAGCTTTCTTT. The gene calls are TRBV30 and TRBJ1-1, with D possibly being TRBD1 (6 bases). The CDR3 loop spans 13 amino acids. The germline gives CDR1 GTSNPN, CDR2 SVGIG (reference sequence). V was trimmed by 1 base and J by 2 bases, leaving 8 bases between them. The whole variable domain, remainder taken from reference TRBV30 and TRBJ1-1, is SQTIHQWPATLVQPVGSPLSLECTVEGTSNPNLYWYRQAAGRGLQLLFYSVGIGQISSEVPQNLSASRPQDRQFILSSKKLLLSDSGFYLCAWSEGTNTEAFFGQGTRLTVV.

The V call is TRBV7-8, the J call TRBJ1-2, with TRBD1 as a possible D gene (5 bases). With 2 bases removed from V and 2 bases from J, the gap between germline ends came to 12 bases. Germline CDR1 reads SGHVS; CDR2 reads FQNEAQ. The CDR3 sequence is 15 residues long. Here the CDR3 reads CASSLSAGVNYGYTF. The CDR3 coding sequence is TGTGCCAGCAGCTTATCGGCGGGGGTCAACTATGGCTACACCTTC.